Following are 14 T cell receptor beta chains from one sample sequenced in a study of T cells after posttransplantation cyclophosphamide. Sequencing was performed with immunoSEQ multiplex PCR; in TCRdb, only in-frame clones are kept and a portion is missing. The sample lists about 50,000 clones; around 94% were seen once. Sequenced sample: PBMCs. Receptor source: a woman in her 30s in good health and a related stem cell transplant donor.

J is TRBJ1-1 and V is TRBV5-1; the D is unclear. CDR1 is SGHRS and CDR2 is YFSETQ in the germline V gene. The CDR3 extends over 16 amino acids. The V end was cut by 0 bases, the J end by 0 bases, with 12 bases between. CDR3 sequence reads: CASSLVAASMNTEAFF. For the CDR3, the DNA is TGCGCCAGCAGCTTGGTGGCAGCGTCCATGAACACTGAAGCTTTCTTT. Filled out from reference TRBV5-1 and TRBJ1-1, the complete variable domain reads KAGVTQTPRYLIKTRGQQVTLSCSPISGHRSVSWYQQTPGQGLQFLFEYFSETQRNKGNFPGRFSGRQFSNSRSEMNVSTLELGDSALYLCASSLVAASMNTEAFFGQGTRLTVV.

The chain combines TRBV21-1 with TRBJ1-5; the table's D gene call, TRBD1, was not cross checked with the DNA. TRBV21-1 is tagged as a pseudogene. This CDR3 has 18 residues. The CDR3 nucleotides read TGTGCCAGCAGCCTATCTTGTTCCAGGACAGGGGGTAATCAGCCCCAGCATTTT. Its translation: CASSLSCSRTGGNQPQHF.

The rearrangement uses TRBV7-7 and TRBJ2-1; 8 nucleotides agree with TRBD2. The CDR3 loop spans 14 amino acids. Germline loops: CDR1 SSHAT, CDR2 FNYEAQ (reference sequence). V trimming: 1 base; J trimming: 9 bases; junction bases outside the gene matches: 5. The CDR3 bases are TGTGCCAGCAGCTTAGGGGGTAGCGGGGCTGAGCAGTTCTTC. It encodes CASSLGGSGAEQFF.

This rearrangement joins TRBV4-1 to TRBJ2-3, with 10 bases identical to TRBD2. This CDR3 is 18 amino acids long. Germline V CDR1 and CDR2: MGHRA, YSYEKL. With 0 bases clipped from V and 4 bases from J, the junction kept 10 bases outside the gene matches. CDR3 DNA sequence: TGCGCCAGCAGCCAAGAGAGGGTAGCGGGGGGTAAGGCAGATACGCAGTATTTT. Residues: CASSQERVAGGKADTQYF.

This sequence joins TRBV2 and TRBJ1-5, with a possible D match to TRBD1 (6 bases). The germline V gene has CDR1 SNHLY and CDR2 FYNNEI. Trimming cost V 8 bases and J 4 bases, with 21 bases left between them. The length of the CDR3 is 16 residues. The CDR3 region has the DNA TGTGCCAGCGCTCCCTCGAGGCAGGGGCGAAATCAGCCCCAGCATTTT. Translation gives CASAPSRQGRNQPQHF.

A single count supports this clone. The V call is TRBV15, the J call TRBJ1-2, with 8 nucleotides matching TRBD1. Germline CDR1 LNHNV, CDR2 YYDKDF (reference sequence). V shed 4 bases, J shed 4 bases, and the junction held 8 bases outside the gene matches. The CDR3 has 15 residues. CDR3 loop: CATSNIGQGIYGYTF. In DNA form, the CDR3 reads TGTGCCACCAGCAACATTGGACAGGGAATCTATGGCTACACCTTC.

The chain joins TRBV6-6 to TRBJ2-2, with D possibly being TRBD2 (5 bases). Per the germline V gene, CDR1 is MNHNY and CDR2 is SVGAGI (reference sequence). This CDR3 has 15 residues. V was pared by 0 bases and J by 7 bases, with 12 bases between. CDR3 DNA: TGTGCCAGCAGTTACTCGGGCAACGGGGTCGGGGAGCTGTTTTTT. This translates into CASSYSGNGVGELFF.

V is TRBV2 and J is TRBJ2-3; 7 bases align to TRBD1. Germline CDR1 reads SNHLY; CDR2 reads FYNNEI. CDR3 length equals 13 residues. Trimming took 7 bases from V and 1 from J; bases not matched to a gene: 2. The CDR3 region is CASKGQRTDTQYF. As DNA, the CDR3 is TGTGCCAGCAAGGGACAGCGCACAGATACGCAGTATTTT.

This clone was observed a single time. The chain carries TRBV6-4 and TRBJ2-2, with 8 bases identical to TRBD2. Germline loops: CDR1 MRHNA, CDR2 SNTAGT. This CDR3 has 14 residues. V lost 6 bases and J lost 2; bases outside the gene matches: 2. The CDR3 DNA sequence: TGTGCCAGCAGCCGGGAGGGAAACACCGGGGAGCTGTTTTTT. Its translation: CASSREGNTGELFF.

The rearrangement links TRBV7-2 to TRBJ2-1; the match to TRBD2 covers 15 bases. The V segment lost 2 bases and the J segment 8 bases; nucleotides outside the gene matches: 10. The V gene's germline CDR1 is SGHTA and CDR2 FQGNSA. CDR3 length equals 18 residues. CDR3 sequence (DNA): TGTGCCAGCAGCTTAATCCTACGGACTAGCGGGGGGGGTGATGAGCAGTTCTTC. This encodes CASSLILRTSGGGDEQFF.

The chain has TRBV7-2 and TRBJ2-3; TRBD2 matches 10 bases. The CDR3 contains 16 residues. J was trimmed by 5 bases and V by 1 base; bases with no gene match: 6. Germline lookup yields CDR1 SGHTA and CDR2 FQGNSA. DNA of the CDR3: TGTGCCAGCAGCTTAGGGGAGCGGGGGGGTCTAGATACGCAGTATTTT. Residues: CASSLGERGGLDTQYF.

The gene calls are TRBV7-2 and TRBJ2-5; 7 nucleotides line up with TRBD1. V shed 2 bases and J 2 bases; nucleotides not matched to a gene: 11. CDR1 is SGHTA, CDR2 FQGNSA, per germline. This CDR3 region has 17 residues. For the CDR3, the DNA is TGTGCCAGCAGCTTATACAGGGGCTGGCTACTGCAAGAGACCCAGTACTTC. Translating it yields CASSLYRGWLLQETQYF.

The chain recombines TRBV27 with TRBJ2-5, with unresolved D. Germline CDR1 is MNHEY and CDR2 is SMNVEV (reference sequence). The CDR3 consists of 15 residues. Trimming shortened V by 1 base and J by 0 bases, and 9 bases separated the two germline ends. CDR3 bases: TGTGCCAGCAGTTTATTCGCCGGGTACCAAGAGACCCAGTACTTC. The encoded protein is CASSLFAGYQETQYF.

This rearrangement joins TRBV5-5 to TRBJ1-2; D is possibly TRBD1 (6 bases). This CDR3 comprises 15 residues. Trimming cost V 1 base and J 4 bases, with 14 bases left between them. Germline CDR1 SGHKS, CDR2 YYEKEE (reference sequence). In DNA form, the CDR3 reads TGTGCCAGCAGCTTGCGACAGGAGAACTTCTATGGCTACACCTTC. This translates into CASSLRQENFYGYTF. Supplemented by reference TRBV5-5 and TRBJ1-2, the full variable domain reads DAGVTQSPTHLIKTRGQQVTLRCSPISGHKSVSWYQQVLGQGPQFIFQYYEKEERGRGNFPDRFSARQFPNYSSELNVNALLLGDSALYLCASSLRQENFYGYTFGSGTRLTVV.